Listed here are 8 T cell receptor beta chains from one sample, sequenced in a study of spatial heterogeneity in lung cancer. As for time point: blood at routine non-recurrence follow-up after resection. TCRdb itself ran the 5' RACE reads through MiXCR, one entry per CDR3 protein. The sample has over 45,000 distinct CDR3 sequences, about 10% seen once. Sequences were derived from PBMCs, sampled at follow-up. The receptors derive from a male donor with early-stage non-small cell lung cancer.

This clonotype was seen only a few times. V is TRBV28 and J is TRBJ1-1; D is undetermined. From germline, CDR1 is MDHEN and CDR2 SYDVKM. The CDR3 extends over 15 amino acids. The V gene lost 4 bases and the J gene lost 0 bases, with 12 bases spanning the gap. The CDR3 DNA sequence: TGTGCCAGCAGTTCATACAGCGACTTGAACACTGAAGCTTTCTTT. Amino acid sequence: CASSSYSDLNTEAFF.

The chain couples TRBV27 to TRBJ1-2, with D possibly matching TRBD1 (5 bases). The V and J ends lost 8 bases and 0 bases respectively, with 10 bases between them. Germline V gene sequence: CDR1 MNHEY, CDR2 SMNVEV (reference sequence). The CDR3 covers 13 residues. The CDR3 loop reads CASHGASNYGYTF. In nucleotides, the CDR3 is TGTGCCAGCCACGGGGCCTCTAACTATGGCTACACCTTC.

This clonotype was counted many times. This chain connects TRBV28 to TRBJ2-7; D perhaps matches TRBD2 (6 bases). This CDR3 is built from 14 residues. V was trimmed by 8 bases and J by 2 bases, leaving 16 bases between them. CDR1 is MDHEN and CDR2 is SYDVKM in the germline V gene. CDR3 sequence reads: CASLTAGKTYEQYF. CDR3 DNA: TGTGCCAGCCTCACAGCGGGCAAAACCTACGAGCAGTACTTC.

This clonotype was counted at least ten times. The genes are TRBV9 and TRBJ2-2; 8 nucleotides align to TRBD1. The CDR3 is made up of 15 amino acids. V shed 4 bases and J 7 bases; nucleotides not matched to a gene: 9. Germline assignment: CDR1 SGDLS and CDR2 YYNGEE. CDR3 sequence (DNA): TGTGCCAGCAGCAGATCCCACACAGGGGGCGGGGAGCTGTTTTTT. Its translation is CASSRSHTGGGELFF.

The chain couples TRBV3-1 to TRBJ1-4; maybe TRBD1 (6 bases). The V end was cut by 1 base, the J end by 10 bases, with 19 bases between. The CDR3 loop spans 16 amino acids. Germline values: CDR1 LGHDT, CDR2 YNNKEL (reference sequence). The CDR3 loop is CASSQAGFWPRGKLFF. In DNA form, the CDR3 reads TGTGCCAGCAGCCAAGCGGGGTTCTGGCCCAGGGGAAAACTGTTTTTT.

This clonotype was recorded at least ten times. The chain has TRBV12-3 or TRBV12-4 and TRBJ2-3; 9 bases are a match to TRBD1. Germline trimming cut 4 bases from V and 2 bases from J; bases unmatched to any gene: 7. This CDR3 region has 16 residues. The CDR3 spells CASSSRTGVITDTQYF. In DNA form, the CDR3 reads TGTGCCAGCAGTTCAAGGACAGGGGTTATCACAGATACGCAGTATTTT.

This clonotype occurred many times. The chain combines TRBV2 with TRBJ1-1; unclear D gene. Trimming took 4 bases from V and 5 from J, leaving 14 bases between them. Germline V gene data show CDR1 as SNHLY and CDR2 as FYNNEI. The CDR3 loop spans 14 amino acids. CDR3 region: CASSVEGFGTEAFF. The CDR3 DNA reads as TGTGCCAGCAGTGTTGAGGGCTTTGGGACTGAAGCTTTCTTT.

This clonotype was picked up many times. The gene calls are TRBV11-2 and TRBJ1-2, with D perhaps matching TRBD1 (5 bases). Germline V CDR1 and CDR2: SGHAT, FQNNGV. V gave up 5 bases and J gave up 8 bases, with 12 bases separating them. The length of the CDR3 is 12 residues. CDR3 DNA: TGTGCCAGCAGCATGACAGCTATGGGCTACACCTTC. This encodes CASSMTAMGYTF.